This T cell receptor beta chain was sequenced for a study of T cells in tuberculosis. Study background: This South African cohort compared adolescents with or without latent tuberculosis against adults with active tuberculosis.

General observations from the study: The TCR-beta difference was not significant; alpha differences partly reflected length. Samples were chosen by availability of cryopreserved specimens.

As for this clone: Antigen specificity is unknown.

At study entry, adolescents had tuberculin skin tests and IGRA screening. The protocol was immunoSEQ multiplex PCR, while the TCRdb copy is restricted to in-frame clones and leaves out a portion. The profile shows some 41,000 clones, about 95% of them singletons. V was trimmed by 5 bases and J by 0 bases, leaving 5 bases between them. CDR1 GTSNPN and CDR2 SVGIG come from the germline V gene (reference sequence). The CDR3 consists of 12 residues. The sequencing sample was made of PBMCs. The rearrangement joins TRBV30 to TRBJ1-5; D not resolved. The TCR comes from a donor between 5 and 29 years old with latent tuberculosis or without tuberculosis infection. Some clones in this sample may be carry-over from other donors' samples. This CDR3 is CAWGSSNQPQHF. The CDR3 nucleotides are TGTGCCTGGGGCAGTAGCAATCAGCCCCAGCATTTT.